The 20 T cell receptor beta chains reported below all come from one sample, sequenced in a study of T cells expressing NK-cell markers. TCRdb reprocessed the 5' RACE reads and reports one entry per CDR3 protein, with no DNA. The sample includes 350,000 to 500,000 distinct CDR3 sequences. Sequenced sample: blood T cells: a sorted CD56 or NKG2C T cell subset, CD4+ or CD8+ T cells, or bulk PBMC T cells (not recorded which). These receptor sequences come from a woman between 18 and 75 years old in good health.

This rearrangement joins TRBV18 to TRBJ1-1. CDR1 KGHSH and CDR2 LQKENI come from the germline V gene. The CDR3 spans 13 residues. CDR3 protein: CASSPGSRTEAFF.

The V call is TRBV7-9, the J call TRBJ2-7. Germline V gene lookup returns CDR1 SEHNR and CDR2 FQNEAQ (reference sequence). The CDR3 totals 13 residues. Here the CDR3 reads CASSSSGTYEQYF.

The rearrangement uses TRBV6-2 or TRBV6-3 and TRBJ2-1; TCRdb's D gene call, TRBD1, goes unchecked for lack of DNA. This CDR3 contains 12 residues. CDR1 is MNHEY, CDR2 SVGEGT, per germline. The CDR3 loop is CASRFPGDEQFF.

V and J are TRBV3-1 and TRBJ2-1; the D call from TCRdb, TRBD1, cannot be confirmed without DNA. This CDR3 is 14 amino acids long. CDR1 is LGHDT and CDR2 is YNNKEL in the germline V gene (reference sequence). The chain's CDR3 is CASSQDVVGAEQFF.

The V and J genes are TRBV6-5 and TRBJ2-5; lacking DNA, the TRBD1 call made by TCRdb goes unchecked. The CDR3 spans 16 residues. In germline, CDR1 is MNHEY, CDR2 SVGAGI. The CDR3 region is CASSYSGTGSQETQYF.

The chain is built from TRBV10-3 and TRBJ1-2; TCRdb outputs TRBD1, but without DNA this stays unchecked. Per germline, CDR1 ENHRY and CDR2 SYGVKD. This CDR3 is built from 14 residues. CDR3 loop: CAISLGQGAYGYTF.

The rearrangement links TRBV28 to TRBJ2-7. The germline CDR1 and CDR2 sequences are MDHEN and SYDVKM. The CDR3 is 12 residues long. This CDR3 reads CASSLRFDEQYF.

V usage is TRBV27 and J usage is TRBJ2-3; absent DNA, TCRdb's TRBD1 call cannot be checked. CDR1 MNHEY and CDR2 SMNVEV come from the germline V gene (reference sequence). The CDR3 length is 16 residues. Here the CDR3 reads CASRGWNARGADTQYF.

V gene TRBV3-1 combines with J gene TRBJ1-2. The CDR3 has 14 residues. The germline CDR1 and CDR2 sequences are LGHDT and YNNKEL (reference sequence). CDR3 loop: CASSQDFRYYGYTF.

V usage is TRBV11-2 and J usage is TRBJ2-5; TCRdb picks TRBD1, but there is no DNA to check that call. This CDR3 is built from 13 residues. Germline values: CDR1 SGHAT, CDR2 FQNNGV. The CDR3 reads CASTRTGAETQYF.

This chain uses TRBV20-1 with TRBJ2-4; the D call from TCRdb, TRBD1, cannot be confirmed without DNA. The CDR3 is 12 amino acids. Germline CDR1 and CDR2: DFQATT and SNEGSKA (reference sequence). CDR3: CSARTGKNIQYF.

This sequence joins TRBV4-3 and TRBJ2-5; as DNA is missing, the TRBD1 call by TCRdb cannot be tested. CDR1 is LGHNA, CDR2 YSLEER, per germline. CDR3 length: 18 amino acids. The chain's CDR3 is CASSQVVPRAGLGETQYF.

This chain joins TRBV6-4 and TRBJ1-3. Germline lookup yields CDR1 MRHNA and CDR2 SNTAGT. The CDR3 loop spans 16 amino acids. CDR3 in amino acids: CASSDSPGPSGNTIYF.

The J gene is TRBJ2-5, the V gene TRBV9; TCRdb names TRBD2, which stays unverified in the absence of DNA. Per germline, CDR1 SGDLS and CDR2 YYNGEE. This CDR3 region has 15 residues. CDR3 loop: CASSVGSGLQETQYF. The full variable domain, rest sourced from reference TRBV9 and TRBJ2-5, is DSGVTQTPKHLITATGQRVTLRCSPRSGDLSVYWYQQSLDQGLQFLIQYYNGEERAKGNILERFSAQQFPDLHSELNLSSLELGDSALYFCASSVGSGLQETQYFGPGTRLLVL.

The gene calls are TRBV11-1 and TRBJ2-2; TCRdb's assignment of TRBD1 cannot be checked, as there is no DNA. The CDR3 loop spans 15 amino acids. Germline V lookup: CDR1 SGHAT, CDR2 FQDESV (reference sequence). CDR3 region: CASSLLTESTGELFF.

The V call is TRBV30, the J call TRBJ1-1. CDR3 length equals 11 residues. The germline CDR1 and CDR2 sequences are GTSNPN and SVGIG (reference sequence). The chain's CDR3 is CAWNGGSEAFF.

This chain uses TRBV20-1 with TRBJ2-1; the TCRdb D gene call, TRBD1, has no DNA to confirm it. The CDR3 is 15 residues long. CDR1 is DFQATT, CDR2 SNEGSKA, per germline (reference sequence). The CDR3: CSADHGTFFFGEQFF.

The chain combines TRBV6-2 or TRBV6-3 with TRBJ2-1; TCRdb designates TRBD2, a call that cannot be tested without DNA. CDR1 and CDR2 (germline): MNHEY, SVGEGT. This CDR3 has 17 amino acids. This chain's CDR3 is CASSLPGLGSSYNEQFF.

The chain couples TRBV20-1 to TRBJ2-7; the TRBD2 assignment by TCRdb is unverifiable without DNA. The CDR3 covers 11 residues. The germline gives CDR1 DFQATT, CDR2 SNEGSKA (reference sequence). The CDR3 sequence is CSARGGSEQYF.

The chain links TRBV12-3 or TRBV12-4 to TRBJ1-6. CDR3 size: 12 residues. CDR3 loop: CASSYRNSPLHF.